The TCR beta chain described here comes from a study of blood T cell repertoires in COVID-19. This CDR3 has 14 amino acids. Trimming shortened V by 6 bases and J by 1 base, and 11 bases separated the two germline ends. The germline V gene encodes CDR1 WNHNN and CDR2 SYGVQD (reference sequence). Produced via immunoSEQ multiplex PCR; TCRdb's table is partial and in-frame only. The repertoire has a few hundred thousand clones, approximately 90% of them found once; the top ten carry 1.2%. Allocation to cohorts depended on clinical history reported by the participants. What was sequenced was PBMCs or T cells enriched from blood (not recorded which). The V and J genes are TRBV10-1 and TRBJ2-3; TRBD1 is a possible D gene (6 bases). The TCR sequence derives from a woman between 18 and 29 years old who had recovered from COVID-19. The CDR3 nucleotides are TGCGCCAGCAGCAAACAGGGAGGCACAGATACGCAGTATTTT. Protein: CASSKQGGTDTQYF.